These 17 T cell receptor beta chains were all obtained from the same sample, sequenced in a study of beta chain features in type 1 diabetes. The isolated RNA, all of it, was reverse transcribed, so expressed TCRB transcripts were what got sequenced. The method was immunoSEQ multiplex PCR; TCRdb's version includes in-frame clones alone and lacks a portion of them. The profile covers hundreds of thousands of clones, with approximately 16% appearing a single time and approximately 0.015% taken by the ten largest. No cognate antigen is known for these TCRs. Study findings and constraints: TCRB CDR3s from Type 1 diabetes patients were moderately but significantly shorter in all four CD4+ subsets.

Sample: naive CD4+ T cells from blood. All receptors derive from a man between 18 and 29 years old with type 1 diabetes.

The chain links TRBV19 to TRBJ1-5; D perhaps matches TRBD1 (6 bases). Trimming took off 1 base at V and 7 bases at J, with 14 bases between the two ends. The germline V gene encodes CDR1 LNHDA and CDR2 SQIVND (reference sequence). The CDR3 sequence is 15 residues long. CDR3 in amino acids: CASSIAPQGYQPQHF. The CDR3 DNA reads as TGTGCCAGTAGTATAGCCCCTCAGGGGTACCAGCCCCAGCATTTT.

The chain combines TRBV18 with TRBJ1-1; a possible D gene is TRBD1 (5 bases). V was cut by 3 bases and J by 4 bases, with 21 bases left in between. CDR1 and CDR2 from the germline V gene are KGHSH and LQKENI. The CDR3 has 17 amino acids. The CDR3 DNA follows: TGTGCCAGCTCACCTGACCCCAGGGTCATTGGTAGCACTGAAGCTTTCTTT. This gives the protein CASSPDPRVIGSTEAFF.

V gene TRBV15 combines with J gene TRBJ2-3; unclear D gene. V was cut by 4 bases and J by 2 bases, with 10 bases left in between. This CDR3 is built from 14 residues. The germline CDR1 and CDR2 sequences are LNHNV and YYDKDF (reference sequence). DNA for the CDR3: TGTGCCACCAGCACTCGAACAGCCACAGATACGCAGTATTTT. This translates into CATSTRTATDTQYF. Drawing the rest from reference TRBV15 and TRBJ2-3, the complete variable domain is DAMVIQNPRYQVTQFGKPVTLSCSQTLNHNVMYWYQQKSSQAPKLLFHYYDKDFNNEADTPDNFQSRRPNTSFCFLDIRSPGLGDTAMYLCATSTRTATDTQYFGPGTRLTVL.

Written as DNA, the CDR3 is TGCAGCGTTTGGGACAGGTACTATGGCTACACCTTC. As protein: CSVWDRYYGYTF. The chain couples TRBV29-1 to TRBJ1-2; 8 positions match TRBD1. The germline V gene has CDR1 SQVTM and CDR2 ANQGSEA. The CDR3 totals 12 residues. The V gene end was trimmed by 5 bases and the J gene end by 3 bases; junction bases not matched to a gene: 2.

This clone has more than one count but fewer than ten. J is TRBJ2-7 and V is TRBV15; 8 bases fit TRBD1. J lost 0 bases, V lost 9 bases, and 7 bases had no gene match. The CDR3 runs to 14 residues. Germline V lookup: CDR1 LNHNV, CDR2 YYDKDF (reference sequence). This CDR3 is CATARDRSSYEQYF. Here the CDR3 DNA reads TGTGCCACAGCCCGGGACAGGAGCTCCTACGAGCAGTACTTC.

The chain recombines TRBV28 with TRBJ1-5; D uncertain. Looked up from germline, CDR1 is MDHEN and CDR2 is SYDVKM. This CDR3 is built from 14 residues. Trimming took 5 bases from V and 3 from J, leaving 11 bases between them. Written as DNA, the CDR3 is TGTGCCAGCAGTCCCGGGAATAACAATCAGCCCCAGCATTTT. As protein: CASSPGNNNQPQHF.

The table lists this clone with a few counts. V is TRBV18 and J is TRBJ2-6; D is possibly TRBD1 (5 bases). This CDR3 comprises 16 residues. Per germline, CDR1 KGHSH and CDR2 LQKENI. V was shortened by 5 bases and J by 10 bases, with 21 bases between the two germline ends. The CDR3 coding sequence is TGTGCCAGCTCAAAGGATGGCTCTAGTGCAGGGAACGTCCTGACTTTC. Translation gives CASSKDGSSAGNVLTF.

V gene TRBV5-4 combines with J gene TRBJ2-1; 14 nucleotides agree with TRBD2. This CDR3 has 16 amino acids. Trimming at V came to 3 bases and at J to 8 bases, leaving 7 bases not matched to a gene. CDR1 and CDR2 (germline): SGHNT, YYREEE (reference sequence). Here the CDR3 reads CASSSLTSGGAYEQFF. CDR3 in DNA: TGTGCCAGCAGCTCGCTGACTAGCGGGGGGGCCTATGAGCAGTTCTTC.

The J gene is TRBJ2-7, the V gene TRBV9; 14 positions agree with TRBD2. The trim removed 3 bases at V and 5 bases at J, leaving 4 bases unmatched. Germline values: CDR1 SGDLS, CDR2 YYNGEE. The CDR3 is made up of 15 amino acids. In DNA, the CDR3 is TGTGCCAGCAGCGGACGACTAGCGGGAGGGCACGAGCAGTACTTC. Its translation is CASSGRLAGGHEQYF.

This clone appeared a few times. CDR3 sequence reads: CASSVVPGTSGGARETQYF. Written as DNA, the CDR3 is TGTGCCAGCAGCGTAGTCCCTGGGACTAGCGGGGGGGCCCGGGAGACCCAGTACTTC. This chain connects TRBV9 to TRBJ2-5; 16 bases agree with TRBD2. Germline V gene lookup returns CDR1 SGDLS and CDR2 YYNGEE. CDR3 length: 19 residues. With V trimmed by 0 bases and J by 5 bases, 10 bases remained unmatched. Drawing the rest from reference TRBV9 and TRBJ2-5, the complete variable domain is DSGVTQTPKHLITATGQRVTLRCSPRSGDLSVYWYQQSLDQGLQFLIQYYNGEERAKGNILERFSAQQFPDLHSELNLSSLELGDSALYFCASSVVPGTSGGARETQYFGPGTRLLVL.

This chain connects TRBV29-1 to TRBJ1-1; D not certain. Germline-derived CDR1 and CDR2 are SQVTM and ANQGSEA. The germline V and J ends were trimmed by 7 bases and 1 base, with 16 bases remaining between them. The CDR3 spans 14 residues. The CDR3 here is CSALGLRPNTEAFF. As DNA, the CDR3 is TGCAGCGCCCTAGGACTGAGACCGAACACTGAAGCTTTCTTT.

This clone was picked up a small number of times. The gene calls are TRBV6-5 and TRBJ1-4, with 7 bases that match TRBD1. Germline CDR1 and CDR2: MNHEY and SVGAGI. CDR3 length: 14 amino acids. J gave up 8 bases and V 6 bases, and 9 bases lay outside the gene matches. As DNA, the CDR3 is TGTGCCAGCAGGGCCGGGACAGAGAACGAAAAACTGTTTTTT. This translates into CASRAGTENEKLFF.

The rearrangement uses TRBV5-6 and TRBJ2-3; a possible D gene is TRBD2 (6 bases). The CDR3 is 12 amino acids. Trimming pared 4 bases from V and 3 bases from J, leaving 6 bases between. Germline V CDR1 and CDR2: SGHDT, YYEEEE. CDR3 nucleotide sequence: TGTGCCAGCAGCCGGGGGACAGATACGCAGTATTTT. This sequence encodes CASSRGTDTQYF. The whole variable domain, remainder taken from reference TRBV5-6 and TRBJ2-3, is DAGVTQSPTHLIKTRGQQVTLRCSPKSGHDTVSWYQQALGQGPQFIFQYYEEEERQRGNFPDRFSGHQFPNYSSELNVNALLLGDSALYLCASSRGTDTQYFGPGTRLTVL.

V gene TRBV7-9 combines with J gene TRBJ2-2, with TRBD1 matching over 8 bases. V was clipped by 4 bases and J by 5 bases; unmatched bases: 15. CDR1 is SEHNR, CDR2 FQNEAQ, per germline (reference sequence). CDR3 size: 18 residues. The CDR3 DNA reads as TGTGCCAGCAGCTCCATGGCCTCAGGGGGCATCTTAACCGGGGAGCTGTTTTTT. This sequence encodes CASSSMASGGILTGELFF.

Only a few counts were recorded for this clone. This chain joins TRBV28 and TRBJ1-2; 8 bases line up with TRBD1. This CDR3 is 15 amino acids long. Germline V lookup: CDR1 MDHEN, CDR2 SYDVKM. V was clipped by 5 bases and J by 5 bases; unmatched bases: 10. CDR3 bases: TGTGCCAGCAGTCCCGAGGACAGGGATTGGTATGGCTACACCTTC. Its translation is CASSPEDRDWYGYTF.

This clone came up a few times. The J gene is TRBJ2-7, the V gene TRBV28; TRBD2 agrees at 8 bases. V was pared by 5 bases and J by 3 bases, with 3 bases of the junction left unmatched. Germline loops: CDR1 MDHEN, CDR2 SYDVKM. CDR3 length: 13 residues. CDR3 loop: CASSLAGRYEQYF. DNA of the CDR3: TGTGCCAGCAGTCTAGCGGGCCGCTACGAGCAGTACTTC.

The sample holds a few counts of this clone. The genes are TRBV19 and TRBJ2-1; 10 positions agree with TRBD2. The junction had 21 bases not matched to a gene; V was cut back by 10 bases and J by 3 bases. The CDR3 is 19 amino acids. Germline V gene data show CDR1 as LNHDA and CDR2 as SQIVND (reference sequence). CDR3 in amino acids: CATVQTRGAGGLFYNEQFF. As DNA, the CDR3 is TGTGCCACCGTACAAACGAGGGGAGCGGGAGGGTTATTCTACAATGAGCAGTTCTTC.